Listed here are 21 T cell receptor beta chains from one sample, sequenced in a study of CD8 T cells in Susac syndrome (dated by TCRdb to between 2018 and 2020). Receptor libraries were prepared by the immunoSEQ multiplex PCR assay. RNA was extracted using the RNeasy kit, and about 0.5 to 1 microgram was reverse transcribed with random hexamers. The public reads were reanalyzed by TCRdb: fastp trimming at Q25, MiXCR alignment, in-frame beta chains only. A single entry per CDR3 protein holds the most common genes and DNA from its merged rows. The sample table holds approximately 190,000 distinct CDR3 sequences, of which nearly 95% were seen once. About 0.087% of the sample goes to the ten largest clones. The sample comprised CD4+ T cells from PBMCs. These receptors were collected from a human donor with multiple sclerosis.

The chain links TRBV2 to TRBJ1-1, with D tentatively TRBD1 (6 bases). Trimming took 5 bases from V and 3 from J, leaving 13 bases between them. CDR1 SNHLY and CDR2 FYNNEI come from the germline V gene. The CDR3 is 14 residues long. This CDR3 reads CASSYTGKYTEAFF. The CDR3 DNA sequence: TGTGCCAGCAGTTACACAGGGAAGTACACTGAAGCTTTCTTT.

The V gene is TRBV27, the J gene TRBJ2-3; D may be TRBD2 (5 bases). V lost 7 bases and J 5 bases, leaving 13 bases between the germline ends. The germline gives CDR1 MNHEY, CDR2 SMNVEV (reference sequence). The CDR3 runs 13 residues. The CDR3 region is CASTLSRGDTQYF. The CDR3 nucleotides read TGTGCCAGCACCCTGTCCCGGGGAGATACGCAGTATTTT.

V is TRBV5-1 and J is TRBJ2-5; D call uncertain. Deletions cut 0 bases from V and 4 bases from J, with 7 bases between. The CDR3 consists of 13 residues. CDR1 and CDR2 from the germline V gene are SGHRS and YFSETQ. DNA of the CDR3: TGCGCCAGCAGCTTGGGCGCCTCAGAGACCCAGTACTTC. Translating it yields CASSLGASETQYF.

A single count supports this clonotype. The chain has TRBV7-2 and TRBJ2-1, with D unresolved. CDR1 and CDR2 from the germline V gene are SGHTA and FQGNSA. Trimming took off 3 bases at V and 5 bases at J, with 5 bases between the two ends. This CDR3 is built from 12 residues. CDR3 in DNA: TGTGCCAGCAGCTTTCTCAACAATGAGCAGTTCTTC. It is translated as CASSFLNNEQFF.

V and J are TRBV24-1 and TRBJ2-7; TRBD1 matches at 8 bases. The V gene end was trimmed by 9 bases and the J gene end by 5 bases; junction bases not matched to a gene: 8. The CDR3 spans 13 residues. Germline V gene sequence: CDR1 KGHDR, CDR2 SFDVKD. This chain's CDR3 is CATGGQGANEQYF. For the CDR3, the DNA is TGTGCCACCGGGGGTCAGGGGGCGAACGAGCAGTACTTC.

The rearrangement joins TRBV30 to TRBJ2-3; D remains unclear. Trimming stripped 2 bases from V and 1 base from J, with 7 bases between. Germline V CDR1 and CDR2: GTSNPN, SVGIG (reference sequence). The CDR3 extends over 13 amino acids. In DNA, the CDR3 is TGTGCCTGGAGTTCGTTCGGCACAGATACGCAGTATTTT. It translates to CAWSSFGTDTQYF.

The chain couples TRBV21-1 to TRBJ2-1; the listed D gene, TRBD1, was not tested against the DNA. TRBV21-1 is given as a pseudogene. The CDR3 runs 13 residues. The CDR3 DNA reads TGTGCCAACTTACAGGGGCCTTGCAATGAGCAGTTCTTC. Encoded protein: CANLQGPCNEQFF.

The chain's CDR3 is CASSQARGQATF. The CDR3, as DNA: TGTGCCAGCAGCCAAGCAAGGGGGCAGGCAACCTTC. V gene TRBV3-1 combines with J gene TRBJ1-2, with 7 nucleotides matching TRBD1. Trimming took 1 base from V and 14 from J; bases not matched to a gene: 7. The germline V gene has CDR1 LGHDT and CDR2 YNNKEL (reference sequence). The CDR3 contains 12 residues. Full variable domain (missing parts from reference TRBV3-1 and TRBJ1-2): DTAVSQTPKYLVTQMGNDKSIKCEQNLGHDTMYWYKQDSKKFLKIMFSYNNKELIINETVPNRFSPKSPDKAHLNLHINSLELGDSAVYFCASSQARGQATFGSGTRLTVV.

V gene TRBV11-2 combines with J gene TRBJ1-1; D gene ambiguous. The V gene lost 5 bases and the J gene lost 11 bases, with 18 bases spanning the gap. This CDR3 region has 13 residues. Germline V lookup: CDR1 SGHAT, CDR2 FQNNGV. The CDR3 spells CASSQPRAGGAFF. The DNA of the CDR3 is TGTGCCAGCAGCCAGCCTCGAGCGGGAGGCGCTTTCTTT.

V is TRBV7-9 and J is TRBJ2-7; D possibly matches TRBD1 or TRBD2 (6 bases each). V lost 5 bases and J lost 0, with 14 bases in between. CDR3 length: 15 residues. Germline V gene sequence: CDR1 SEHNR, CDR2 FQNEAQ (reference sequence). The CDR3 protein is CASSLGQTSSYEQYF. In DNA, the CDR3 is TGTGCCAGCAGCCTTGGACAGACTAGCTCCTACGAGCAGTACTTC.

The chain employs TRBV30 and TRBJ1-4; D remains unclear. The CDR3 totals 12 residues. Germline loops: CDR1 GTSNPN, CDR2 SVGIG (reference sequence). The germline V and J ends were trimmed by 3 bases and 8 bases, with 10 bases remaining between them. In DNA, the CDR3 is TGTGCCTGGAGCCCGATAGGCGAAAAACTGTTTTTT. As protein: CAWSPIGEKLFF.

V gene TRBV12-3 or TRBV12-4 combines with J gene TRBJ1-5; D is unclear. The CDR3 totals 15 residues. Deletions cut 0 bases from V and 0 bases from J, with 6 bases between. The CDR3, as DNA: TGTGCCAGCAGTTTAGCGTTGGTTAGCAATCAGCCCCAGCATTTT. It codes for CASSLALVSNQPQHF.

Concerning this clonotype: Mismatch with germline at one junction end may stem from a read error. This sequence joins TRBV12-3 or TRBV12-4 and TRBJ2-1; 9 bases line up with TRBD2. The CDR3 totals 15 residues. The CDR3 reads CASTPGVAGDNEQFF. The CDR3 DNA reads TGTGCCAGCACTCCCGGGGTAGCGGGGGACAACGAGCAGTTCTTC.

The chain recombines TRBV15 with TRBJ2-5; no clear D. CDR1 is LNHNV, CDR2 YYDKDF, per germline (reference sequence). The length of the CDR3 is 11 residues. The V end lost 0 bases, the J end lost 6 bases, and 2 bases lay between the germline ends. This chain's CDR3 is CATSREQTQYF. For the CDR3, the DNA is TGTGCCACCAGCAGAGAACAGACCCAGTACTTC.

This chain joins TRBV12-3 or TRBV12-4 and TRBJ1-5; no clear D gene. This CDR3 contains 12 residues. The V gene lost 6 bases and the J gene lost 2 bases, with 5 bases spanning the gap. CDR3 residues: CASSFGNQPQHF. CDR3 nucleotide sequence: TGTGCCAGCAGCTTCGGCAATCAGCCCCAGCATTTT.

The chain links TRBV5-6 to TRBJ2-1; the D is unclear. Trimming removed 2 bases at V and 13 bases at J, with 13 bases between. The CDR3 is 12 residues long. Germline CDR1 and CDR2: SGHDT and YYEEEE. CDR3 sequence: CASSFMSPLQFF. The CDR3 DNA follows: TGTGCCAGCAGCTTTATGTCGCCTCTACAGTTCTTC.

This clonotype was picked up one time. The gene calls are TRBV10-3 and TRBJ2-1; D is unclear. Trimming pared 4 bases from V and 5 bases from J, leaving 9 bases between. The germline CDR1 and CDR2 sequences are ENHRY and SYGVKD. This CDR3 has 13 amino acids. This CDR3 reads CAISVVTDNEQFF. DNA for the CDR3: TGTGCCATCAGTGTGGTGACTGACAATGAGCAGTTCTTC.

The CDR3 here is CASSLGPGEQYF. The CDR3 bases are TGTGCCAGCAGCTTGGGACCGGGAGAGCAGTACTTC. The chain is built from TRBV3-1 and TRBJ2-7, with D possibly being TRBD1 or TRBD2 (5 bases each). There are 12 residues in the CDR3. Germline CDR1 LGHDT, CDR2 YNNKEL (reference sequence). Trimming stripped 5 bases from V and 7 bases from J, with 12 bases between.

This chain uses TRBV6-5 with TRBJ2-5; no clear D. The CDR3 length is 12 residues. Trimming removed 5 bases from V and 5 bases from J, with 9 bases in between. Germline V gives CDR1 MNHEY, CDR2 SVGAGI. The CDR3 here is CASSGVGETQYF. The CDR3 bases are TGTGCCAGCAGTGGAGTCGGGGAGACCCAGTACTTC.

This chain joins TRBV11-2 and TRBJ2-7; D may be TRBD1 or TRBD2 (5 bases each). Germline CDR1 SGHAT, CDR2 FQNNGV. The CDR3 runs 13 residues. The V gene lost 4 bases and the J gene lost 1 base, with 8 bases spanning the gap. The CDR3 sequence: CASSWGISYEQYF. CDR3 in DNA: TGTGCCAGCAGCTGGGGGATATCCTACGAGCAGTACTTC.

This clonotype was counted a single time. V usage is TRBV27 and J usage is TRBJ2-7, with a tentative D call TRBD2 (6 bases). The CDR3 runs to 13 residues. Between the trimmed V and J ends, which lost 10 bases and 6 bases, there was a span of 19 bases. Looked up from germline, CDR1 is MNHEY and CDR2 is SMNVEV (reference sequence). The CDR3 DNA reads TGTGCCACCACCCAAGGGACTTCGGGCGAGCAGTACTTC. Its translation: CATTQGTSGEQYF.